This TCR beta chain was retrieved from a study of chemoradiotherapy in HPV16-positive cancers. Study summary: Candidate HPV-specific clones and shared TCR motifs came from a couple of HPV16-positive patients.

Repeated repertoire sampling spanned the course of chemoradiotherapy. In regard to this clone: Its specificity is unknown.

The CDR3 has 15 residues. The germline V gene encodes CDR1 SEHNR and CDR2 FQNEAQ (reference sequence). J was trimmed by 4 bases and V by 5 bases; bases with no gene match: 8. Method: immunoSEQ multiplex PCR; TCRdb's copy keeps in-frame clones and lacks some. The table records fewer than 25,000 clones, roughly 92% of them present only once. The study's findings and limits: Non-HPV-specific T cells did not expand in tumors during treatment, whereas candidate HPV-specific clones and E7-related motifs did. In HPV16-positive patients, HPV-responsive T-cell expansion tracked better recurrence-free survival.

Sample: blood, taken from a patient who underwent chemoradiotherapy. This receptor was obtained from a human donor with HPV-associated anogenital cancer. V and J are TRBV7-9 and TRBJ2-7; TRBD1 aligns across 10 bases. CDR3 residues: CASSHGGTGEYEQYF. The CDR3 region has the DNA TGTGCCAGCAGCCACGGAGGGACAGGGGAGTACGAGCAGTACTTC.